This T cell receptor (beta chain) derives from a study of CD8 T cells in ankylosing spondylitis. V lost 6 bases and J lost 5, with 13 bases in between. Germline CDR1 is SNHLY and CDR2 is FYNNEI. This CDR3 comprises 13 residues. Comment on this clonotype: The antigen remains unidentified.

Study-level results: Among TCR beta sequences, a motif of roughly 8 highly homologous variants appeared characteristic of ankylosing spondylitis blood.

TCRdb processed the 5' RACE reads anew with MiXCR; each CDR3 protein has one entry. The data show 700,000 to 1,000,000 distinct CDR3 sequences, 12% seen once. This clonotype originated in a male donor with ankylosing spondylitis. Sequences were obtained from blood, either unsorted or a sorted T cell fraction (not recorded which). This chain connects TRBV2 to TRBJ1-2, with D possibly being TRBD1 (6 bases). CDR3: CASRHREGYGYTF. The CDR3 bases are TGTGCCAGCAGACACAGGGAGGGATATGGCTACACCTTC. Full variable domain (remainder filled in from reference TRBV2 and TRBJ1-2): EPEVTQTPSHQVTQMGQEVILRCVPISNHLYFYWYRQILGQKVEFLVSFYNNEISEKSEIFDDQFSVERPDGSNFTLKIRSTKLEDSAMYFCASRHREGYGYTFGSGTRLTVV.